This T cell receptor (beta chain) was documented in a study of early T cells in non-severe SARS-CoV-2 infection. Across the study: Chains were unpaired, as sequencing was done on bulk RNA from unsorted whole blood. General study points: Anti-spike CD8 specificities were favored by VDJdb matching, whose results missed private and CD4 specificities.

There are a few counts of this clonotype. The antigen is undetermined. The protocol attached unique molecular identifiers to individual cDNA molecules. TCRdb ran MiXCR on the 5' RACE reads and lists one entry per CDR3 protein. The sample has roughly 88,000 distinct CDR3 sequences, 14% seen once. The CDR3 has 13 amino acids. J was trimmed by 9 bases and V by 3 bases; bases with no gene match: 5. Germline-derived CDR1 and CDR2 are DFQATT and SNEGSKA (reference sequence). Sequencing was carried out using whole blood. The V and J genes are TRBV20-1 and TRBJ1-6; 7 nucleotides align to TRBD1. This TCR was recovered from an adult who was a healthcare worker with PCR-confirmed SARS-CoV-2 infection or an uninfected control (not recorded which). CDR3 region: CSARNRGISPLHF. The CDR3 nucleotides are TGCAGTGCTAGGAACAGGGGAATTTCACCCCTCCACTTT.